What follows are 13 T cell receptor beta chains derived from one specimen sequenced in a study of T-cell reconstitution after alpha-beta-depleted transplantation in children. Preparing the TCRbeta library involved the use of unique molecular identifiers. MiXCR, applied by TCRdb to the PCR reads, yields one record per CDR3 protein. The sample includes some 200,000 distinct CDR3 sequences, roughly 7.1% of them seen just once. The sample here was PBMCs, taken before TCRalphabeta/CD19-depleted stem cell transplant. These receptors all stem from a boy aged 2-15 years with acute lymphoblastic leukemia, due to receive a stem cell transplant.

This clonotype was counted many times. The chain has TRBV28 and TRBJ1-5; D is ambiguous. This CDR3 spans 13 amino acids. Between the trimmed V and J ends, which lost 8 bases and 4 bases, there was a span of 12 bases. CDR1 is MDHEN and CDR2 is SYDVKM in the germline V gene. Written as DNA, the CDR3 is TGTGCCAGCTGGAACAGCTTAAATCAGCCCCAGCATTTT. Translating gives CASWNSLNQPQHF.

This clonotype was seen a single time. This may be a read error, as it is one base from a much larger clone. This likely comes from a read error, as the CDR3 has no conserved phenylalanine or tryptophan at its end. The DNA of the CDR3 is TGTGCCAGCAGCTTTTATAGTCAGGTCCGATATAATTCACCCCTCCACGTT. It translates to CASSFYSQVRYNSPLHV. This sequence joins TRBV7-2 and TRBJ1-6, with D hard to call. CDR3 size: 17 residues. CDR1 and CDR2 from the germline V gene are SGHTA and FQGNSA. Deletions cut 3 bases from V and 4 bases from J, with 16 bases between.

Many counts were recorded for this clonotype. The chain joins TRBV20-1 to TRBJ2-5; 8 nucleotides align to TRBD2. V lost 5 bases to trimming and J lost 4 bases; unmatched junction nucleotides: 15. The CDR3 is 16 residues long. The germline V gene encodes CDR1 DFQATT and CDR2 SNEGSKA (reference sequence). The CDR3 loop is CSADRKVAGRRETQYF. The CDR3 region has the DNA TGCAGTGCTGACCGCAAAGTAGCGGGAAGGCGAGAGACCCAGTACTTC.

This clonotype was seen many times. V and J are TRBV20-1 and TRBJ2-5; 7 positions agree with TRBD2. The V and J ends lost 0 bases and 2 bases, in that order; junction bases with no gene match: 9. CDR3 length equals 16 residues. In germline, CDR1 is DFQATT, CDR2 SNEGSKA (reference sequence). CDR3 in DNA: TGCAGTGCTAGAGATGCCACTAGCGCCTTACAAGAGACCCAGTACTTC. Translation gives CSARDATSALQETQYF.

This clonotype was found many times. This sequence joins TRBV15 and TRBJ2-5, with 7 bases fitting TRBD2. Trimming took 1 base from V and 2 from J; bases not matched to a gene: 10. Germline V gives CDR1 LNHNV, CDR2 YYDKDF (reference sequence). There are 17 residues in the CDR3. DNA of the CDR3: TGTGCCACCAGCAGAGCTCGAGTCTGGGGGGGGCAAGAGACCCAGTACTTC. This sequence encodes CATSRARVWGGQETQYF.

In this sample, this clonotype turned up many times. V usage is TRBV7-9 and J usage is TRBJ1-1; 7 bases match TRBD1. The CDR3 loop spans 14 amino acids. V was clipped by 1 base and J by 5 bases; unmatched bases: 4. Germline CDR1 and CDR2: SEHNR and FQNEAQ (reference sequence). Here the CDR3 DNA reads TGTGCCAGCAGCTTAGAGGGGGCAGGGACTGAAGCTTTCTTT. Translation gives CASSLEGAGTEAFF.

This clonotype was seen more than once but under ten times. The chain has TRBV12-3 or TRBV12-4 and TRBJ2-1, with TRBD2 matching 10 bases. The CDR3 totals 15 residues. Trimming cost V 5 bases and J 4 bases; bases outside gene matches: 5. The CDR3 spells CASSLKRGGYNEQFF. The CDR3 coding sequence is TGTGCCAGCAGTCTAAAGCGGGGGGGGTACAATGAGCAGTTCTTC.

This clonotype was counted a few times. This chain uses TRBV4-1 with TRBJ2-3; 7 nucleotides line up with TRBD1. The CDR3 covers 13 residues. Germline lookup yields CDR1 MGHRA and CDR2 YSYEKL. The trim removed 4 bases at V and 14 bases at J, leaving 12 bases unmatched. The chain's CDR3 is CASSLHGQDALYF. In DNA form, the CDR3 reads TGCGCCAGCAGCCTGCACGGACAGGACGCCTTGTATTTT.

Comments on this clonotype: Its ends do not fully match the called genes, so a read error is possible. This chain joins TRBV7-9 and TRBJ1-1; D not certain. The CDR3 has 13 residues. Germline CDR1 is SEHNR and CDR2 is FQNEAQ (reference sequence). CDR3 coding DNA: TGTGTCAGCAGCATCCTCCAGAACACTGAAGCTTTCTTT. This translates into CVSSILQNTEAFF.

The J gene is TRBJ2-1, the V gene TRBV7-3; tentatively, D is TRBD2 (6 bases). CDR1 is SGHTA and CDR2 is FQGTGA in the germline V gene. V was shortened by 5 bases and J by 8 bases, with 28 bases between the two germline ends. The CDR3 is 18 amino acids. Written as DNA, the CDR3 is TGTGCCAGCAGCCCAATAGGGAGGCCGGACGGAGCCGGGGATGAGCAGTTCTTC. Its protein product is CASSPIGRPDGAGDEQFF.

This clonotype was seen ten or more times. A junction end diverges from the germline sequence, so it may reflect a read error. The chain uses TRBV11-2 and TRBJ2-7; TRBD1 matches 7 bases. Germline values: CDR1 SGHAT, CDR2 FQNNGV. The CDR3 is 14 residues long. The chain's CDR3 is CASSLDRALYEQYF. The CDR3 DNA reads TGTGCCAGCAGTTTAGACAGGGCGCTTTACGAGCAGTACTTC.

This clonotype occurred a few times. The chain employs TRBV7-9 and TRBJ2-1; TRBD2 matches at 13 bases. There are 15 residues in the CDR3. Trimming at V came to 3 bases and at J to 9 bases, leaving 5 bases not matched to a gene. Germline V lookup: CDR1 SEHNR, CDR2 FQNEAQ (reference sequence). The CDR3 loop is CASSLGLAGSGEQFF. The CDR3 DNA is TGTGCCAGCAGCTTGGGACTAGCGGGAAGCGGTGAGCAGTTCTTC.

In its sample, this clonotype was seen once. Just one base apart from a much larger clone, this may be a read error. This chain connects TRBV7-2 to TRBJ2-3, with 7 bases fitting TRBD2. The V gene end was trimmed by 8 bases and the J gene end by 2 bases; junction bases not matched to a gene: 13. The CDR3 spans 16 residues. CDR1 is SGHTA, CDR2 FQGNSA, per germline. The CDR3 protein is CASAEGRGTITDTQYF. The CDR3 DNA sequence: TGTGCCAGCGCCGAAGGTCGGGGGACTATCACAGATACGCAGTATTTT. Combining the CDR3 with reference TRBV7-2 and TRBJ2-3 gives the whole variable domain GAGVSQSPSNKVTEKGKDVELRCDPISGHTALYWYRQSLGQGLEFLIYFQGNSAPDKSGLPSDRFSAERTGGSVSTLTIQRTQQEDSAVYLCASAEGRGTITDTQYFGPGTRLTVL.